The 21 T cell receptor beta chains presented below share a single source sample, sequenced in a study of blood T cell repertoires in COVID-19. The assay was immunoSEQ multiplex PCR, and TCRdb's table has in-frame clones only and misses some. This sample has 310,000 or so clones, with 90% to 95% found just once. Material for sequencing was peripheral blood. These receptors were obtained from a woman between 25 and 40 years old with COVID-19, enrolled during active disease.

The chain carries TRBV7-9 and TRBJ1-1; D is possibly TRBD1 (5 bases). From germline, CDR1 is SEHNR and CDR2 FQNEAQ (reference sequence). This CDR3 has 15 amino acids. V was cut by 0 bases and J by 5 bases, with 13 bases left in between. CDR3 amino acids: CASSLAQGEGTEAFF. In DNA, the CDR3 is TGTGCCAGCAGCTTAGCGCAGGGTGAAGGGACTGAAGCTTTCTTT. Together with reference TRBV7-9 and TRBJ1-1, the CDR3 gives the full variable domain: DTGVSQNPRHKITKRGQNVTFRCDPISEHNRLYWYRQTLGQGPEFLTYFQNEAQLEKSRLLSDRFSAERPKGSFSTLEIQRTEQGDSAMYLCASSLAQGEGTEAFFGQGTRLTVV.

J is TRBJ2-2 and V is TRBV29-1, with TRBD1 as a possible D gene (5 bases). Germline assignment: CDR1 SQVTM and CDR2 ANQGSEA. The CDR3 consists of 15 residues. With 6 bases removed from V and 6 bases from J, the gap between germline ends came to 20 bases. The CDR3 protein is CSVLPRQGSAGELFF. CDR3 in DNA: TGCAGCGTCCTACCTCGTCAGGGCTCCGCCGGGGAGCTGTTTTTT.

V is TRBV29-1 and J is TRBJ1-1; D unresolved. The length of the CDR3 is 14 residues. The V gene lost 1 base and the J gene lost 1 base, with 10 bases spanning the gap. The germline gives CDR1 SQVTM, CDR2 ANQGSEA. The CDR3 nucleotides read TGCAGCGTTGAAGTCTGGGCAGGGAACACTGAAGCTTTCTTT. It is translated as CSVEVWAGNTEAFF. Looking up the rest from reference TRBV29-1 and TRBJ1-1 gives the full variable domain: SAVISQKPSRDICQRGTSLTIQCQVDSQVTMMFWYRQQPGQSLTLIATANQGSEATYESGFVIDKFPISRPNLTFSTLTVSNMSPEDSSIYLCSVEVWAGNTEAFFGQGTRLTVV.

This chain's CDR3 is CASSVATAGASTGELFF. In DNA, the CDR3 is TGTGCCAGCAGCGTAGCTACGGCGGGAGCAAGCACCGGGGAGCTGTTTTTT. The V call is TRBV9, the J call TRBJ2-2; TRBD2 matches at 7 bases. Germline assignment: CDR1 SGDLS and CDR2 YYNGEE. Trimming removed 0 bases from V and 4 bases from J; junction bases left unmatched: 9. This CDR3 is built from 17 residues.

The rearrangement joins TRBV7-3 to TRBJ1-1; no clear D gene. CDR1 and CDR2 from the germline V gene are SGHTA and FQGTGA. CDR3 length equals 13 residues. The V end was cut by 2 bases, the J end by 0 bases, with 4 bases between. The CDR3 DNA sequence: TGTGCCAGCAGCTTACTTATGAACACTGAAGCTTTCTTT. Amino acids: CASSLLMNTEAFF.

The V and J genes are TRBV7-9 and TRBJ1-6, with a tentative D call TRBD1 (5 bases). V lost 1 base to trimming and J lost 7 bases, with 11 bases between them. Germline V gene data show CDR1 as SEHNR and CDR2 as FQNEAQ (reference sequence). The CDR3 length is 15 residues. CDR3 nucleotide sequence: TGTGCCAGCAGCTTAGTCGGGGGTTTAAATTCACCCCTCCACTTT. Residues: CASSLVGGLNSPLHF.

This sequence joins TRBV10-3 and TRBJ1-2; D gene ambiguous. The CDR3 contains 14 residues. Trimming cost V 3 bases and J 4 bases, with 12 bases left between them. Germline values: CDR1 ENHRY, CDR2 SYGVKD. CDR3 amino acids: CAISDEGRGYGYTF. CDR3 DNA sequence: TGTGCCATCAGTGATGAGGGTCGGGGCTATGGCTACACCTTC.

J is TRBJ2-5 and V is TRBV5-4, with D possibly being TRBD2 (6 bases). This CDR3 spans 15 amino acids. The germline V and J ends were trimmed by 4 bases and 5 bases, with 18 bases remaining between them. Germline values: CDR1 SGHNT, CDR2 YYREEE (reference sequence). The CDR3, as DNA: TGTGCCAGCAGCCTGGCCGGGACTTATGAGGAGACCCAGTACTTC. Translating gives CASSLAGTYEETQYF.

The rearrangement links TRBV5-4 to TRBJ1-2; 8 bases match TRBD1. The germline gives CDR1 SGHNT, CDR2 YYREEE (reference sequence). The junction had 8 bases not matched to a gene; V was cut back by 1 base and J by 6 bases. This CDR3 has 15 amino acids. CDR3 loop: CASSLQARGLDGYTF. The CDR3 coding sequence is TGTGCCAGCAGCTTGCAGGCCAGGGGGCTGGATGGCTACACCTTC.

This clone was recorded once. Other DNA sequences in this specimen translate into the identical CDR3. The chain links TRBV11-2 to TRBJ2-2, with D hard to call. V dropped 1 base and J dropped 8 bases, with 5 bases sitting between them. Germline V gene data show CDR1 as SGHAT and CDR2 as FQNNGV. This CDR3 has 12 amino acids. The CDR3 loop reads CASSLGAGELFF. In nucleotides, the CDR3 is TGTGCCAGCAGCTTAGGTGCGGGGGAGCTGTTTTTT. The full variable domain, in which reference TRBV11-2 and TRBJ2-2 provide the parts outside the CDR3, is EAGVAQSPRYKIIEKRQSVAFWCNPISGHATLYWYQQILGQGPKLLIQFQNNGVVDDSQLPKDRFSAERLKGVDSTLKIQPAKLEDSAVYLCASSLGAGELFFGEGSRLTVL.

This clone was observed once. The V gene is TRBV3-1 (or the pseudogene TRBV3-2), the J gene TRBJ1-5, with D possibly being TRBD1 (5 bases). Germline V gives CDR1 LGHDT, CDR2 YNNKEL (reference sequence). The CDR3 has 15 amino acids. Trimming removed 0 bases at V and 3 bases at J, with 9 bases between. The CDR3 is CASSQDDRLNQPQHF. CDR3 DNA: TGTGCCAGCAGCCAAGATGACAGACTCAATCAGCCCCAGCATTTT.

This chain uses TRBV27 with TRBJ2-2; D is perhaps TRBD2 (6 bases). The CDR3 length is 18 residues. Looked up from germline, CDR1 is MNHEY and CDR2 is SMNVEV (reference sequence). V was pared by 5 bases and J by 1 base, with 20 bases between. CDR3 nucleotide sequence: TGTGCCAGCAGTCGGCCCCGGAGGGACGGGAAGAACACCGGGGAGCTGTTTTTT. Translated: CASSRPRRDGKNTGELFF.

This chain links TRBV18 with TRBJ1-2; maybe TRBD1 (6 bases). Trimming shortened V by 3 bases and J by 8 bases, and 19 bases separated the two germline ends. This CDR3 contains 15 residues. The germline gives CDR1 KGHSH, CDR2 LQKENI. The CDR3 coding sequence is TGTGCCAGCTCACCCAACTCCGGGACACCTACGGGCTACACCTTC. It specifies CASSPNSGTPTGYTF.

The chain is built from TRBV25-1 and TRBJ1-5; D uncertain. V was trimmed by 3 bases and J by 5 bases, leaving 8 bases between them. The CDR3 has 13 amino acids. From germline, CDR1 is MGHDK and CDR2 SYGVNS. CDR3 sequence: CASSERLDQPQHF. The CDR3, as DNA: TGTGCCAGCAGTGAGAGGCTGGATCAGCCCCAGCATTTT. Looking up the rest from reference TRBV25-1 and TRBJ1-5 gives the full variable domain: EADIYQTPRYLVIGTGKKITLECSQTMGHDKMYWYQQDPGMELHLIHYSYGVNSTEKGDLSSESTVSRIRTEHFPLTLESARPSHTSQYLCASSERLDQPQHFGDGTRLSIL.

This clone is a singleton in its sample. The gene calls are TRBV28 and TRBJ1-5; 8 nucleotides align to TRBD1. The junction had 11 bases not matched to a gene; V was cut back by 6 bases and J by 1 base. The CDR3 runs 17 residues. The germline gives CDR1 MDHEN, CDR2 SYDVKM. In DNA, the CDR3 is TGTGCCAGCAGCAACCGAAGGACAGGGAGAAGCAATCAGCCCCAGCATTTT. It specifies CASSNRRTGRSNQPQHF.

This sequence joins TRBV6-5 and TRBJ1-1, with 8 nucleotides matching TRBD1. CDR3 length: 15 amino acids. After removal of 9 bases from V and 3 bases from J, the junction contained 12 bases not matched to a gene. Looked up from germline, CDR1 is MNHEY and CDR2 is SVGAGI. CDR3: CASRRDRGGDTEAFF. In nucleotides, the CDR3 is TGTGCCAGTCGACGAGACAGGGGAGGAGACACTGAAGCTTTCTTT.

The genes are TRBV7-2 and TRBJ1-6; 11 bases fit TRBD1. Germline values: CDR1 SGHTA, CDR2 FQGNSA. V was clipped by 5 bases and J by 8 bases; unmatched bases: 5. The CDR3 contains 15 residues. In DNA form, the CDR3 reads TGTGCCAGCAGCGTTGGGACAGGGGGATATTCACCCCTCCACTTT. This translates into CASSVGTGGYSPLHF.

This rearrangement joins TRBV28 to TRBJ1-5; 9 nucleotides align to TRBD1. The CDR3 covers 16 residues. V shed 4 bases and J 0 bases; nucleotides not matched to a gene: 4. Per germline, CDR1 MDHEN and CDR2 SYDVKM. The CDR3 bases are TGTGCCAGCAGTTGGACAGGGGAATATAGCAATCAGCCCCAGCATTTT. Protein: CASSWTGEYSNQPQHF.

This clone was picked up a small number of times. V usage is TRBV10-3 and J usage is TRBJ2-3; 12 bases line up with TRBD2. The CDR3 is made up of 18 amino acids. J lost 4 bases, V lost 1 base, and 9 bases had no gene match. The germline CDR1 and CDR2 sequences are ENHRY and SYGVKD. The CDR3 DNA follows: TGTGCCATCAGTGAGTTGACAAGGACTAGCGGGATGTCAGATACGCAGTATTTT. As protein: CAISELTRTSGMSDTQYF.

The chain has TRBV5-4 and TRBJ1-1; the match to TRBD1 covers 7 bases. Per the germline V gene, CDR1 is SGHNT and CDR2 is YYREEE (reference sequence). The CDR3 is 15 amino acids. With V trimmed by 4 bases and J by 1 base, 7 bases remained unmatched. The CDR3, as DNA: TGTGCCAGCAGCGAAGCCGGGACAGCGAACACTGAAGCTTTCTTT. This gives the protein CASSEAGTANTEAFF.

This clone has more than one count but fewer than ten. The V and J genes are TRBV10-3 and TRBJ1-4; 7 bases align to TRBD1. Germline V gene sequence: CDR1 ENHRY, CDR2 SYGVKD. This CDR3 is 14 amino acids long. V dropped 2 bases and J dropped 4; count of bases not matched to a gene: 1. Here the CDR3 reads CAISEGQDNEKLFF. Written as DNA, the CDR3 is TGTGCCATCAGTGAGGGACAGGATAATGAAAAACTGTTTTTT.